This entry features one TCR beta chain sequence. The antigen it recognizes is unknown. Base quality data are lacking; no much larger clone is found one base away. TCRbeta CDR3 regions were amplified from genomic DNA by means of the immunoSEQ Assay, a bias-controlled multiplex PCR. From the authors' description of their analysis: Within the assay, amplification of reference gene primers was used to estimate how many nucleated cells each sample contained. Sequence reads were collapsed and filtered to measure the absolute abundance of every unique TCRbeta CDR3 rearrangement. Productive Simpson clonality was computed per sample as the square root of Simpson's diversity index over productive rearrangements. The table was pulled from immuneACCESS by TCRdb, which kept in-frame rearrangements only. Such tables lose some clones; where checked, under half of the loss comes from unresolved V genes, and the rest has no known cause. V, J and clone size are taken as reported in that table, and D and trimming were inferred from the DNA itself. The sample contains about 140,000 clones, about four fifths of them found a single time. Of the sample, approximately 3.8% falls within the top ten clones.

Taken from cysteine to phenylalanine, the CDR3 has 16 residues. Only the CDR3 DNA stays, 48 bases, in frame from base 1. Via the germline V gene, CDR1 is LGHNA and CDR2 YNFKEQ. V sheds 0 bases and J sheds 0 bases, leaving 9 bases between their ends. The entry originates in a study of blood T cell repertoires in COVID-19 (dated by TCRdb to 2020 to 2022). Study-wide context: Samples from collaborators originated in the United States, Italy and Spain and spanned both the acute and convalescent phases of COVID-19. The material from the prospective study consisted of cDNA or gDNA derived from T cells, B-cell-depleted T cells, or PBMCs. Subjects who had been exposed to COVID-19, were actively infected with it, or had recovered from it provided the deeply sampled blood TCRbeta repertoires that made up the dataset. A freely available public database, intended as a resource for researchers studying the immune response to SARS-CoV-2, is where the repertoires were released. The samples were drawn from two sources: the first 160 participants of the ongoing ImmuneRACE study, and 1,000 to 1,500 subjects contributed by 6 global collaborators. Sample metadata almost always included a de-identified subject ID, COVID-19 status, age in years and sex. HLA class I and class II types, where available, came from metadata supplied by the sample provider rather than from assay-based typing. The full study reports these points: The amount of clinical and demographic metadata varied by source and participant and was provided uncurated.

Whole blood was collected in K2EDTA tubes by collaborating institutions according to the institutions' own protocols. Collaborator samples were shipped for TCRbeta analysis as frozen whole blood, isolated PBMCs, or DNA extracted from either sample type. The origin of this receptor is a woman aged 60 to 75 with acute or convalescent COVID-19. The chain is assembled from TRBV4-2 and TRBJ2-1; 6 matching bases give a weak D call of TRBD2. Sequenced input: peripheral blood. CDR3 protein: CASSQEGGASYNEQFF. At the DNA level, the sequence is TGTGCCAGCAGCCAAGAAGGCGGGGCCTCCTACAATGAGCAGTTCTTC.